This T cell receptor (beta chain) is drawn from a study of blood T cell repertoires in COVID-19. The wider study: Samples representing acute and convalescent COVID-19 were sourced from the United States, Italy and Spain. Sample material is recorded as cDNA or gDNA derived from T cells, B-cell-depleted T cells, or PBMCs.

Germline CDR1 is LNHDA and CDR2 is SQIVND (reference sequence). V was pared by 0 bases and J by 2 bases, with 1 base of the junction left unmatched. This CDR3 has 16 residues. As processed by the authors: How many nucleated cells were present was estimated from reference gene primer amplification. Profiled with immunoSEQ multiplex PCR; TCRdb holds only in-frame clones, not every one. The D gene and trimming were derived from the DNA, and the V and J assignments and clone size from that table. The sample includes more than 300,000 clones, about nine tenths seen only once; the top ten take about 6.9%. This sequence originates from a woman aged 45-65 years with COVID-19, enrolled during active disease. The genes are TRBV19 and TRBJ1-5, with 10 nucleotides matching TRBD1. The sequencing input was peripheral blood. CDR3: CASSIETGGGNQPQHF. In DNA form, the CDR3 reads TGTGCCAGTAGTATAGAGACAGGGGGCGGCAATCAGCCCCAGCATTTT.